Described below is a single T cell receptor beta chain sequence and its context. This record comes from a study of blood T cell repertoires in COVID-19. At the level of the study: Samples taken during acute and convalescent COVID-19 were collected in the United States, Italy and Spain. The analysed material was cDNA or gDNA that came from T cells, B-cell-depleted T cells, or PBMCs.

J gave up 7 bases and V 4 bases, and 5 bases lay outside the gene matches. This CDR3 comprises 14 residues. Germline CDR1 and CDR2: LNHDA and SQIVND (reference sequence). In the study's own analysis: Reference gene primer amplification gave estimated nucleated cell counts. Here immunoSEQ multiplex PCR was the method, and the copy in TCRdb shows in-frame clones only, minus some. D and trimming come from the DNA, and the V and J calls and clone size come from that table. The sample holds 140,000 or so clones; about 87% are singletons and the top ten take around 5%. The TCR comes from a human donor in a cohort sampled during active COVID-19. The rearrangement joins TRBV19 to TRBJ2-1; 9 nucleotides match TRBD2. Material: peripheral blood. The CDR3 coding sequence is TGTGCCAGTAGTAGGACTAGCGTTAGTAATGAGCAGTTCTTC. This codes for CASSRTSVSNEQFF.